A selection of T cell receptor beta chains follows, all from one sample in a study of identical twins. From the 5' RACE reads, TCRdb called clonotypes with MiXCR, one entry per CDR3 protein. The table records around 530,000 distinct CDR3 sequences, around 15% of them present only once. These data are also associated with another study on yellow fever vaccine responses in identical twins.

Material: CD4+ T cells sorted from blood. These TCRs come from a woman aged 18-29 years in good health. CDR3s include the opening cysteine and the closing phenylalanine or tryptophan. D genes are given only for firm matches. A row's size may be missing; if present it is once, few, many or a size class.

J: TRBJ2-3
V: TRBV5-5
D: TRBD2
size: few
CDR3: CASSAGATDTQYF
DNA: TGTGCCAGCAGTGCGGGAGCCACAGATACGCAGTATTTT

J: TRBJ1-2
V: TRBV4-1
D: TRBD1
size: few
CDR3: CASSQPGTGKGYTF
DNA: TGCGCCAGCAGCCAACCCGGGACAGGGAAGGGCTACACCTTC

J: TRBJ2-3
V: TRBV20-1
D: TRBD2
size: NA
CDR3: CSARWGTSGVPATDTQYF
DNA: TGCAGTGCTAGATGGGGGACTAGCGGGGTACCAGCCACAGATACGCAGTATTTT

J: TRBJ2-2
V: TRBV9
D: TRBD2
size: NA
CDR3: CASSVTSGKNTGELFF
DNA: TGTGCCAGCAGCGTAACAAGCGGGAAAAACACCGGGGAGCTGTTTTTT

J: TRBJ2-7
V: TRBV20-1
D: NA
size: NA
CDR3: CSATNPRALLAGEQYF
DNA: TGCAGTGCTACCAACCCCCGGGCGTTATTGGCTGGGGAGCAGTACTTC

J: TRBJ2-4
V: TRBV28
D: NA
size: NA
CDR3: CASSLVSKTGIQYF
DNA: TGTGCCAGCAGTTTAGTCTCCAAAACCGGCATTCAGTACTTC

J: TRBJ2-1
V: TRBV5-1
D: TRBD2
size: few
CDR3: CASSLVVAGAGNEQFF
DNA: TGCGCCAGCAGCTTGGTGGTAGCGGGAGCTGGGAATGAGCAGTTCTTC

J: TRBJ2-2
V: TRBV12-3/TRBV12-4
D: TRBD1
size: NA
CDR3: CASSYGTGYGGELFF
DNA: TGTGCCAGCAGCTATGGGACAGGGTACGGCGGGGAGCTGTTTTTT

J: TRBJ2-6
V: TRBV5-1
D: TRBD1
size: few
CDR3: CASSLAFGQGHSGANVLTF
DNA: TGCGCCAGCAGCTTGGCCTTTGGACAGGGGCACTCTGGGGCCAACGTCCTGACTTTC

J: TRBJ2-4
V: TRBV21-1
D: NA
size: few
CDR3: CASSKTHSRDRGSRVAKNIQYF
DNA: TGTGCCAGCAGCAAAACCCACTCACGGGACAGGGGAAGTCGTGTGGCCAAAAACATTCAGTACTTC

J: TRBJ2-2
V: TRBV7-9
D: TRBD2
size: few
CDR3: CASSQGLAPDGELFF
DNA: TGTGCCAGCAGCCAGGGACTAGCTCCAGACGGGGAGCTGTTTTTT

J: TRBJ1-2
V: TRBV7-9
D: NA
size: NA
CDR3: CASSPPTGFAGYTF
DNA: TGTGCCAGCAGCCCCCCCACAGGGTTCGCTGGCTACACCTTC

J: TRBJ2-3
V: TRBV7-2
D: NA
size: few
CDR3: CASSQQGPLTDTQYF
DNA: TGTGCCAGCAGCCAGCAGGGGCCTCTCACAGATACGCAGTATTTT

J: TRBJ2-7
V: TRBV4-1
D: TRBD1
size: NA
CDR3: CASSQAGQGGYEQYF
DNA: TGCGCCAGCAGCCAAGCGGGACAGGGAGGTTACGAGCAGTACTTC

J: TRBJ2-2
V: TRBV5-6
D: NA
size: few
CDR3: CASSSRRLTGELFF
DNA: TGTGCCAGCAGCTCCCGACGGCTCACCGGGGAGCTGTTTTTT

J: TRBJ2-2
V: TRBV7-9
D: TRBD1
size: many
CDR3: CASSPTPGTGGTGELFF
DNA: TGTGCCAGCAGCCCCACCCCCGGGACAGGGGGTACCGGGGAGCTGTTTTTT

J: TRBJ2-2
V: TRBV7-6
D: NA
size: few
CDR3: CASSLADVLNTGELFF
DNA: TGTGCCAGCAGCTTAGCAGACGTGTTGAACACCGGGGAGCTGTTTTTT

J: TRBJ2-5
V: TRBV12-3/TRBV12-4
D: TRBD1
size: NA
CDR3: CASSTQGAQQTQYF
DNA: TGTGCCAGCAGCACCCAGGGGGCACAACAGACCCAGTACTTC

J: TRBJ2-7
V: TRBV5-1
D: TRBD1
size: many
CDR3: CASELTPGQGYEQYF
DNA: TGCGCCAGCGAGTTGACCCCGGGACAGGGTTACGAGCAGTACTTC

J: TRBJ2-1
V: TRBV12-3/TRBV12-4
D: NA
size: few
CDR3: CASSLGVDRYNEQFF
DNA: TGTGCCAGCAGTTTAGGCGTTGACAGGTACAATGAGCAGTTCTTC

J: TRBJ2-1
V: TRBV12-3/TRBV12-4
D: TRBD2
size: NA
CDR3: CASSSLLAGGGEQFF
DNA: TGTGCCAGCAGCTCCCTCTTGGCGGGAGGTGGAGAGCAGTTCTTC

J: TRBJ2-1
V: TRBV13
D: TRBD2
size: NA
CDR3: CASSGWGQGRLAGGKEPYNEQFF
DNA: TGTGCCAGCAGCGGGTGGGGCCAGGGCAGACTAGCGGGAGGTAAGGAACCTTACAATGAGCAGTTCTTC

J: TRBJ1-1
V: TRBV10-3
D: NA
size: few
CDR3: CAIKKNTEAFF
DNA: TGTGCCATCAAGAAGAACACTGAAGCTTTCTTT

J: TRBJ2-5
V: TRBV27
D: NA
size: few
CDR3: CASSLLGRGKETQYF
DNA: TGTGCCAGCAGTTTACTAGGTAGAGGTAAAGAGACCCAGTACTTC

J: TRBJ2-2
V: TRBV12-3/TRBV12-4
D: NA
size: many
CDR3: CASRNGELFF
DNA: TGTGCCAGCAGAAACGGGGAGCTGTTTTTT

J: TRBJ1-3
V: TRBV29-1
D: NA
size: NA
CDR3: CSGDWDPSSGNTIYF
DNA: TGCAGCGGGGACTGGGACCCCAGCTCTGGAAACACCATATATTTT

J: TRBJ2-4
V: TRBV15
D: NA
size: NA
CDR3: CATSRAGLHIQYF
DNA: TGTGCCACCAGCAGAGCGGGGCTTCACATTCAGTACTTC

J: TRBJ2-1
V: TRBV5-6
D: NA
size: few
CDR3: CASSLRLTGYNEQFF
DNA: TGTGCCAGCAGCCTCCGGCTAACGGGGTACAATGAGCAGTTCTTC

J: TRBJ2-5
V: TRBV20-1
D: NA
size: NA
CDR3: CSAPSRETQYF
DNA: TGCAGTGCTCCAAGCCGAGAGACCCAGTACTTC

J: TRBJ2-4
V: TRBV9
D: TRBD2
size: NA
CDR3: CASSPGGQLIAKNIQYF
DNA: TGTGCCAGCAGCCCGGGGGGGCAGTTGATAGCCAAAAACATTCAGTACTTC

J: TRBJ2-1
V: TRBV20-1
D: TRBD1
size: NA
CDR3: CSAVGTGLNEQFF
DNA: TGCAGTGCTGTGGGGACAGGGCTCAATGAGCAGTTCTTC

J: TRBJ2-1
V: TRBV7-9
D: TRBD2
size: few
CDR3: CASSLRAGISSYNEQFF
DNA: TGTGCCAGCAGCTTACGAGCGGGGATTAGCTCCTACAATGAGCAGTTCTTC

J: TRBJ2-1
V: TRBV5-1
D: NA
size: NA
CDR3: CASSLVRVQNEQFF
DNA: TGCGCCAGCAGCTTGGTAAGGGTGCAGAATGAGCAGTTCTTC

J: TRBJ1-6
V: TRBV20-1
D: NA
size: few
CDR3: CSARDDRGGDSPLHF
DNA: TGCAGTGCTAGAGATGACAGAGGTGGTGATTCACCCCTCCACTTT

J: TRBJ1-2
V: TRBV2
D: NA
size: NA
CDR3: CASSRPNYGYTF
DNA: TGTGCCAGCAGCCGACCCAACTATGGCTACACCTTC

J: TRBJ2-3
V: TRBV5-1
D: NA
size: NA
CDR3: CATAQAQSTDTQYF
DNA: TGCGCCACCGCCCAGGCCCAAAGCACAGATACGCAGTATTTT

J: TRBJ2-7
V: TRBV27
D: TRBD1
size: few
CDR3: CASSSAGTGGYEQYF
DNA: TGTGCCAGCAGTTCCGCCGGGACAGGGGGTTACGAGCAGTACTTC

J: TRBJ2-7
V: TRBV6-1
D: TRBD1
size: few
CDR3: CASKGPGQGFFSYEQYF
DNA: TGTGCCAGCAAGGGACCCGGACAGGGTTTCTTCTCCTACGAGCAGTACTTC

J: TRBJ2-1
V: TRBV27
D: TRBD1
size: few
CDR3: CASSPGQGVPNEQFF
DNA: TGTGCCAGCAGCCCGGGACAGGGAGTCCCCAATGAGCAGTTCTTC

J: TRBJ1-2
V: TRBV3-1
D: NA
size: few
CDR3: CASSHVGLNYGYTF
DNA: TGTGCCAGCAGCCACGTCGGACTAAACTATGGCTACACCTTC

J: TRBJ2-1
V: TRBV5-1
D: TRBD2
size: NA
CDR3: CASSMTGRTSGRLDEQFF
DNA: TGCGCCAGCAGCATGACGGGAAGGACTAGCGGGAGGCTCGATGAGCAGTTCTTC

J: TRBJ2-5
V: TRBV7-9
D: TRBD1
size: NA
CDR3: CASSKWTGQETQYF
DNA: TGTGCCAGCAGCAAATGGACAGGGCAAGAGACCCAGTACTTC

J: TRBJ1-1
V: TRBV14
D: NA
size: many
CDR3: CASSPVAGTEAFF
DNA: TGTGCCAGCAGCCCTGTAGCGGGAACTGAAGCTTTCTTT

J: TRBJ2-5
V: TRBV5-1
D: TRBD2
size: few
CDR3: CASSWGLAAQETQYF
DNA: TGCGCCAGCAGCTGGGGACTAGCGGCTCAAGAGACCCAGTACTTC

J: TRBJ2-3
V: TRBV7-9
D: NA
size: NA
CDR3: CASSLHSRDTQYF
DNA: TGTGCCAGCAGCTTACATAGCAGAGATACGCAGTATTTT

J: TRBJ1-2
V: TRBV6-7
D: TRBD1
size: few
CDR3: CASSSRRDRVFYGYTF
DNA: TGTGCCAGCAGTTCGCGACGGGACAGAGTTTTCTATGGCTACACCTTC

J: TRBJ2-1
V: TRBV20-1
D: TRBD2
size: few
CDR3: CSARGTYSGVVNEQFF
DNA: TGCAGTGCTAGGGGGACTTATAGCGGGGTTGTTAATGAGCAGTTCTTC

J: TRBJ2-3
V: TRBV12-3/TRBV12-4
D: NA
size: NA
CDR3: CASSLGSGVQDTQYF
DNA: TGTGCCAGCAGTTTAGGATCGGGAGTTCAAGATACGCAGTATTTT